This T cell receptor beta chain was documented in a study of shared clonotypes between healthy human individuals. About this clone: The antigen is undetermined.

Per germline, CDR1 SEHNR and CDR2 FQNEAQ (reference sequence). CDR3 length equals 15 residues. V was pared by 5 bases and J by 3 bases, with 16 bases between. Study-level results: Some clonotypes were shared by all four sorted-subset donors, while others were not shared. The non-shared ones had lower generation probabilities than the shared ones.

There were only Caucasian adults among the donors, and all lived in Nashville, Tennessee. The assay ran at deep level. The method was immunoSEQ multiplex PCR; TCRdb's version includes in-frame clones alone and lacks a portion of them. The data show around 350,000 clones, about 70% seen once. The TCR comes from a man younger than 45 in good health. The sequenced sample was memory CD4+ T cells sorted from blood. Subset defined: CD45RA-negative fraction. This sequence joins TRBV7-9 and TRBJ1-1, with D possibly being TRBD1 (6 bases). As DNA, the CDR3 is TGTGCCAGCAGCCCGGTGGCGGGGGCGCACACTGAAGCTTTCTTT. It encodes CASSPVAGAHTEAFF.